These T cell receptor beta chains were read from a single sample in a study of T cells in localized non-small cell lung cancer. Method: immunoSEQ multiplex PCR; TCRdb's copy keeps in-frame clones and lacks some. Among about 1,200 clones listed, approximately 24% were seen once. Sequenced material: normal lung tissue next to the tumor, taken before any cancer treatment. The receptors originated from a man aged 35-75 years with stage III squamous cell lung carcinoma. Each CDR3 is given with its conserved first and last residue. Each record gives: J gene, clone size, D gene, V gene, CDR3 DNA, CDR3 protein. A D gene is named only where the DNA matches it firmly. Size values are once, few and many counts, or a class for expanded clones, and some rows have none.

>TRBJ2-2|.|TRBD1|TRBV28
TGTGCCAGCAGACTTCCGGGACAGGGGTTCGGGGAGCTGTTTTTT
CASRLPGQGFGELFF
>TRBJ1-1|few|.|TRBV7-2
TGTGCCAGCAGCCTGGGGGCAGGAACTGAAGCTTTCTTT
CASSLGAGTEAFF
>TRBJ2-7|few|TRBD2|TRBV6-8
TGTGCCAGCAGTTACGGCTCCGGACTAGCCTACGAGCAGTACTTC
CASSYGSGLAYEQYF
>TRBJ2-1|.|TRBD1|TRBV29-1
TGCAGCGTAGGACAGGGAAACAATGAGCAGTTCTTC
CSVGQGNNEQFF
>TRBJ1-1|.|.|TRBV5-1
TGCGCCAGCAGCAAGGATTCAGTGGGGGACACTGAAGCTTTCTTT
CASSKDSVGDTEAFF
>TRBJ1-1|medium-sized|.|TRBV11-3
TGTGCCAGCAGCTTAAGAGGGGGGGACACTGAAGCTTTCTTT
CASSLRGGDTEAFF
>TRBJ1-1|few|TRBD1|TRBV10-2
TGCGCCAGCAGAGGGACAGGGGGCCGAAACACTGAAGCTTTCTTT
CASRGTGGRNTEAFF
>TRBJ2-2|few|.|TRBV6-8
TGTGCCAGCAGTTACGATAGCGCCACCGGGGAGCTGTTTTTT
CASSYDSATGELFF
>TRBJ2-4|once|.|TRBV18
TGTGCCAGCTCACCTAAGGACAGTTTAAACATTCAGTACTTC
CASSPKDSLNIQYF
>TRBJ1-1|.|.|TRBV5-1
TGCGCCAGCAGCTTGGACGGCATGAACACTGAAGCTTTCTTT
CASSLDGMNTEAFF
>TRBJ1-1|.|TRBD1|TRBV6-1
TGTGCCAGCAGTGAAGGGGAAAACAGGGGCGGCACTGAAGCTTTCTTT
CASSEGENRGGTEAFF
>TRBJ1-1|.|.|TRBV30
TGTGCGGGGGGGTACAGGGCTGAAGCTTTCTTT
CAGGYRAEAFF
>TRBJ2-5|few|TRBD2|TRBV6-8
TGTGCCAGCACTAGACTAGCGGGGGCGGAGACCCAGTACTTC
CASTRLAGAETQYF
>TRBJ2-5|few|.|TRBV12-2
TGTGCCGGCCTCTGGGGACTAGCGGGGGAAGAGACCCAGTACTTC
CAGLWGLAGEETQYF
>TRBJ1-1|medium-sized|.|TRBV11-3
TGTGCCAGCAGCTCCGACAGCCAGAACACTGAAGCTTTCTTT
CASSSDSQNTEAFF
>TRBJ2-5|.|.|TRBV6-8
TGTGCCAGCAGTTACTCGTTTACAGCGAGCCAAGAGACCCAGTACTTC
CASSYSFTASQETQYF
>TRBJ2-6|.|.|TRBV6-8
TGTGCCAGCAGTTACCGCTATGCCAACGTCCTGACTTTC
CASSYRYANVLTF
>TRBJ1-6|few|TRBD1|TRBV30
TGTGCCTGGAGTTTCTCGACAGGGCGTTCACCCCTCCACTTT
CAWSFSTGRSPLHF
>TRBJ1-2|.|TRBD1|TRBV19
TGTGCCAGTTCCGGGACAGGGGGCCGAGCTAACTATGGCTACACCTTC
CASSGTGGRANYGYTF
>TRBJ2-3|.|.|TRBV29-1
TGCAGCGTACTAAGACAATCTAGCACAGATACGCAGTATTTT
CSVLRQSSTDTQYF
>TRBJ1-1|few|TRBD1|TRBV6-8
TGTGCCAGCATCAAAGGGGGCTGGGAGACTGAAGCTTTCTTT
CASIKGGWETEAFF
>TRBJ2-7|.|TRBD1|TRBV18
TGTGCCAGCTCACCCGGGCCAGGGGGTTTCGACGAGCAGTACTTC
CASSPGPGGFDEQYF
>TRBJ2-3|few|.|TRBV28
TGTGCCAGCCGCTTTACTGGCACAGATACGCAGTATTTT
CASRFTGTDTQYF
>TRBJ2-7|.|TRBD1|TRBV29-1
TGCAGCGTCGAGGGACAGGGGCTAGCGGGTTCTCGCGAGCAGTACTTC
CSVEGQGLAGSREQYF
>TRBJ2-1|few|.|TRBV9
TGTGCCAGCAGCGTGACAGCCGGAGAGGGGAGCAATGAGCAGTTCTTC
CASSVTAGEGSNEQFF
>TRBJ1-5|few|.|TRBV6-1
TGTGCCAGCAGTGAAGTGATTGCAGGGCTACAGCCCCAGCATTTT
CASSEVIAGLQPQHF
>TRBJ2-1|.|.|TRBV6-8
TGTGCCAGCAGTCCCGGGACTTTGTACAATGAGCAGTTCTTC
CASSPGTLYNEQFF
>TRBJ1-4|.|.|TRBV11-3
TGTGCCAGCAGCTTAGAGTCCGGGGGGGATGAAAAACTGTTTTTT
CASSLESGGDEKLFF
>TRBJ2-5|.|TRBD2|TRBV19
TGTGCCAGTACCCCCGGACTAGCGGGAGAGGAGACCCAGTACTTC
CASTPGLAGEETQYF
>TRBJ1-4|few|.|TRBV6-8
TGTGCCAGCAGTGCAAGGGTTTATGCAACTAATGAAAAACTGTTTTTT
CASSARVYATNEKLFF
>TRBJ1-1|large|.|TRBV9
TGTGCCAGCACCACGGGTTGGGGAACTGAAGCTTTCTTT
CASTTGWGTEAFF
>TRBJ1-2|few|.|TRBV19
TGTGCCAGCAAGGGAGGGTTCGCAGGGTCATACTATGGCTACACCTTC
CASKGGFAGSYYGYTF
>TRBJ1-1|.|.|TRBV9
TGTGCCAGCAGCGTTGGAGTCGGCACTGAAGCTTTCTTT
CASSVGVGTEAFF
>TRBJ2-1|.|TRBD1|TRBV7-8
TGTGCCAGCAGCGGGGACAGGTGGACCTACAATGAGCAGTTCTTC
CASSGDRWTYNEQFF
>TRBJ2-3|few|.|TRBV5-1
TGCGCCAGCAGCTTGGGACAGAACACAGATACGCAGTATTTT
CASSLGQNTDTQYF